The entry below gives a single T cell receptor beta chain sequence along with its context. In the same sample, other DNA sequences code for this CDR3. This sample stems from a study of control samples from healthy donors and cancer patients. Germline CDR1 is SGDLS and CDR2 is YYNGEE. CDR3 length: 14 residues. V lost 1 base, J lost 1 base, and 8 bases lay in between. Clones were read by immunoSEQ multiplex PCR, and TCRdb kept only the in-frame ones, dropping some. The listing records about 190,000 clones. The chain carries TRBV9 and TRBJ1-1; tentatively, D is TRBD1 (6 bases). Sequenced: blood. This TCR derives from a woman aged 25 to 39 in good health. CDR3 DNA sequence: TGTGCCAGCAGCGTAACGACAGGGAACACTGAAGCTTTCTTT. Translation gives CASSVTTGNTEAFF.